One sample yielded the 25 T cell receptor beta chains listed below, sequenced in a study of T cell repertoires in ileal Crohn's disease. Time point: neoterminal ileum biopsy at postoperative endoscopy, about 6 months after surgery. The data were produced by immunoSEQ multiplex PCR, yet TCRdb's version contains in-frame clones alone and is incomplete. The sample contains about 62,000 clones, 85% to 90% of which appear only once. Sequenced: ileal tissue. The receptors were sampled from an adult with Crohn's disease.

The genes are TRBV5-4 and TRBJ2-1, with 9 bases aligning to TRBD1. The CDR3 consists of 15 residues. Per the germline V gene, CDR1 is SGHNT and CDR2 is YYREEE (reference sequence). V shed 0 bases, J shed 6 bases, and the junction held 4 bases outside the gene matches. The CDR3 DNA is TGTGCCAGCAGCTTGGGGACAGGGGCGTTCAATGAGCAGTTCTTC. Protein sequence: CASSLGTGAFNEQFF.

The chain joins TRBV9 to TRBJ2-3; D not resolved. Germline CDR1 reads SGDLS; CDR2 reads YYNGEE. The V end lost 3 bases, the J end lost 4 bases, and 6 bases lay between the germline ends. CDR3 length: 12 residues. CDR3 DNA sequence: TGTGCCAGCAGCGCCCAGTCAGATACGCAGTATTTT. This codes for CASSAQSDTQYF.

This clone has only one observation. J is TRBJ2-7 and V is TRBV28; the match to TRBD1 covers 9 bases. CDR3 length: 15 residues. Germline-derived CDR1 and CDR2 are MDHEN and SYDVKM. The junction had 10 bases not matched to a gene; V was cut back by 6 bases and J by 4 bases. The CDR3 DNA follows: TGTGCCAGCAGCCCCTCGGGACAGGGAGGGTACGAGCAGTACGTC. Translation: CASSPSGQGGYEQYV.

The CDR3 DNA sequence: TGTGCCAGCAGGGCCGCTCAGCCCCAGCATTTT. It encodes CASRAAQPQHF. The chain carries TRBV6-1 and TRBJ1-5; the D is unclear. CDR3 length equals 11 residues. Trimming took off 6 bases at V and 6 bases at J, with 6 bases between the two ends. The V gene's germline CDR1 is MNHNS and CDR2 SASEGT.

The CDR3 DNA follows: TGCGCCAGCAGCCAAGAGTCGATGGCGGGAGGGCTAATCTACGAGCAGTACTTC. It translates to CASSQESMAGGLIYEQYF. The chain joins TRBV4-3 to TRBJ2-7; 9 bases line up with TRBD2. This CDR3 comprises 18 residues. Per the germline V gene, CDR1 is LGHNA and CDR2 is YSLEER. Trimming removed 0 bases from V and 3 bases from J; junction bases left unmatched: 12.

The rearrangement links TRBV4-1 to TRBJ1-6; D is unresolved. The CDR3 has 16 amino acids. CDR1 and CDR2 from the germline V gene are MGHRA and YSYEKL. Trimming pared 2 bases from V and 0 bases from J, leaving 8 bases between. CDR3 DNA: TGCGCCAGCAGCCAATCTGAGGGCTCCTATAATTCACCCCTCCACTTT. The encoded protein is CASSQSEGSYNSPLHF.

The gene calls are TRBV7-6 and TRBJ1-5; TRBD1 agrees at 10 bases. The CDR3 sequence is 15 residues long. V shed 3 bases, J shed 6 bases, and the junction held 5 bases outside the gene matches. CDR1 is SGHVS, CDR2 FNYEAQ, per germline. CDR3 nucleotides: TGTGCCAGCAGCTTCGGACAGGGGGTTGGTCAGCCCCAGCATTTT. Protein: CASSFGQGVGQPQHF.

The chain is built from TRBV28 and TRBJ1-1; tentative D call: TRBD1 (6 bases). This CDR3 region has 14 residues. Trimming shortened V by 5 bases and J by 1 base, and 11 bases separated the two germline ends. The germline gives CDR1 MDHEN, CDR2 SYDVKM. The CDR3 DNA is TGTGCCAGCAGTCCCCCGACAGGGAACACTGAAGCTTTCTTT. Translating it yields CASSPPTGNTEAFF. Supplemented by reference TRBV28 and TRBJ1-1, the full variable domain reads DVKVTQSSRYLVKRTGEKVFLECVQDMDHENMFWYRQDPGLGLRLIYFSYDVKMKEKGDIPEGYSVSREKKERFSLILESASTNQTSMYLCASSPPTGNTEAFFGQGTRLTVV.

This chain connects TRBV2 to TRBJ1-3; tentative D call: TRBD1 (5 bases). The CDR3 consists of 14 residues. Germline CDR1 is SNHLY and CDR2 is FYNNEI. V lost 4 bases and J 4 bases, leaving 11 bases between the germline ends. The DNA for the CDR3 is TGTGCCAGCAGTGGGGGCCTATCCGGAAACACCATATATTTT. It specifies CASSGGLSGNTIYF.

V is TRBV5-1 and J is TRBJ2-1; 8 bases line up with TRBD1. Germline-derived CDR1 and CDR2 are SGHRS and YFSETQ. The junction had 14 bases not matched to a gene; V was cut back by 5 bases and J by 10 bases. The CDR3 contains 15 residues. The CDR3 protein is CASSLRTGGLGEQFF. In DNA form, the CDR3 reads TGCGCCAGCAGTTTAAGAACAGGGGGGCTAGGAGAGCAGTTCTTC.

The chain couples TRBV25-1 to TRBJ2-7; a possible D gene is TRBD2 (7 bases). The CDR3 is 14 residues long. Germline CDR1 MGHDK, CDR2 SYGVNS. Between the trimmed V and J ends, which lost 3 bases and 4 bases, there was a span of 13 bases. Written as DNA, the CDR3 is TGTGCCAGCAGTGAGGGAGGGGGTCGATACGAGCAGTACTTC. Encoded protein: CASSEGGGRYEQYF.

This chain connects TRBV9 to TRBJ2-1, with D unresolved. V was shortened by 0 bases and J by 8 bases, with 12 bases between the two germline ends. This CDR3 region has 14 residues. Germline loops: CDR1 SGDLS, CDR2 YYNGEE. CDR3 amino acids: CASSVGGPVHEQFF. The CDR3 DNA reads TGTGCCAGCAGCGTAGGAGGTCCCGTACATGAGCAGTTCTTC.

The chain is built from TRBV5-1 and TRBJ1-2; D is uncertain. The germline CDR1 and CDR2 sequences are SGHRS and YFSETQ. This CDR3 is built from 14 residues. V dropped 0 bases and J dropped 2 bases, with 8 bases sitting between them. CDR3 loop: CASSLDLRNYGYTF. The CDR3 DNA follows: TGCGCCAGCAGCTTGGATCTGAGAAACTATGGCTACACCTTC.

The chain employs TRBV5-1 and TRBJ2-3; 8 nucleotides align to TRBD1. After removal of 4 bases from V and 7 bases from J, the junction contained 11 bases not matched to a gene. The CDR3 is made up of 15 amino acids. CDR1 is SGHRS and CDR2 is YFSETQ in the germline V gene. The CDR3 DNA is TGCGCCAGCAGCCAAGTAGGACAGGGTTTGAATACGCAGTATTTT. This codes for CASSQVGQGLNTQYF.

CDR3 in amino acids: CASSDPLAGDPSYEQYV. The CDR3 DNA follows: TGTGCCAGCAGTGACCCCCTAGCGGGGGACCCGTCCTACGAGCAGTACGTC. V is TRBV6-4 and J is TRBJ2-7, with 10 bases identical to TRBD2. V lost 2 bases, J lost 1 base, and 8 bases stayed unmatched. There are 17 residues in the CDR3. Germline V gene lookup returns CDR1 MRHNA and CDR2 SNTAGT.

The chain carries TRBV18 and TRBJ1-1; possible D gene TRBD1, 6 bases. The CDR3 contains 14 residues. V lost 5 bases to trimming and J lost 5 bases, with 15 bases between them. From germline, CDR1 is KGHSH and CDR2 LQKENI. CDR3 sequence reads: CASSFLQGETEAFF. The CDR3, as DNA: TGTGCCAGCTCATTTTTACAGGGAGAAACTGAAGCTTTCTTT.

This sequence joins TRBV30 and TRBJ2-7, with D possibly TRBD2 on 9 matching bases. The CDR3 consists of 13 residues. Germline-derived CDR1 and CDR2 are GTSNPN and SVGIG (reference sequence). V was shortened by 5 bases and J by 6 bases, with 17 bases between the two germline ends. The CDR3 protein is CAWGTGLATEQYF. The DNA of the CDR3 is TGTGCCTGGGGGACAGGACTAGCGACCGAGCAGTACTTC.

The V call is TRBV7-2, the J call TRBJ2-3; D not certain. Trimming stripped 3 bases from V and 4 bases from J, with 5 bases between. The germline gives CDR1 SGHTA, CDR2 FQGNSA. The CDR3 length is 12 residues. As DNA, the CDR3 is TGTGCCAGCAGCTTTTCGGCAGATACGCAGTATTTT. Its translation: CASSFSADTQYF. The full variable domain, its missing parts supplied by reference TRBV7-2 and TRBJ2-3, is GAGVSQSPSNKVTEKGKDVELRCDPISGHTALYWYRQSLGQGLEFLIYFQGNSAPDKSGLPSDRFSAERTGGSVSTLTIQRTQQEDSAVYLCASSFSADTQYFGPGTRLTVL.

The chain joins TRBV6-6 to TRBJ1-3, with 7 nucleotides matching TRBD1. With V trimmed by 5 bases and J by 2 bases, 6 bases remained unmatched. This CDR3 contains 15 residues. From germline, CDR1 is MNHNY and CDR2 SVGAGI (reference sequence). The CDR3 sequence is CASSTPRGPGNTIYF. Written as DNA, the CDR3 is TGTGCCAGCAGTACACCTAGGGGGCCTGGAAACACCATATATTTT.

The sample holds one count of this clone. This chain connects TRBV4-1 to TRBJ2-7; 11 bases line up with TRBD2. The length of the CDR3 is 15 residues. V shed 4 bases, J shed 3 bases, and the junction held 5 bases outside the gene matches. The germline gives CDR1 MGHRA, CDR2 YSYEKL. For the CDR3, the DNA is TGCGCCAGCAGCCTCGGGACTAGCGGCCGCTACGAGCAGTACTTC. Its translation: CASSLGTSGRYEQYF.

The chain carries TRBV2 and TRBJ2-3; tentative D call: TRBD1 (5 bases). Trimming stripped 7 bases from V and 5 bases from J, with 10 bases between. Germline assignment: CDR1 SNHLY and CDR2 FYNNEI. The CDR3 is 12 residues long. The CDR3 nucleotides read TGTGCCAGCACGGTAGGGGTAGATACGCAGTATTTT. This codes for CASTVGVDTQYF.

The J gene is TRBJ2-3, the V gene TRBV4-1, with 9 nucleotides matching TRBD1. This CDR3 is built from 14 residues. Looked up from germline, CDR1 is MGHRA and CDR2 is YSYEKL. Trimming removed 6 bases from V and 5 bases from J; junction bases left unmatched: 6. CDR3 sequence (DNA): TGCGCCAGCAGATCGGGACAGGGAGGAGATACGCAGTATTTT. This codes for CASRSGQGGDTQYF.

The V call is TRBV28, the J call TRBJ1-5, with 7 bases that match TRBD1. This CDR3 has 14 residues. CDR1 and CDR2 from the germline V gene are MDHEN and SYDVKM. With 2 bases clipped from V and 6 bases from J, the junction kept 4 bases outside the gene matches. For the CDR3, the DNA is TGTGCCAGCAGTTTAGGACAGGTCTTTCAGCCCCAGCATTTT. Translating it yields CASSLGQVFQPQHF.

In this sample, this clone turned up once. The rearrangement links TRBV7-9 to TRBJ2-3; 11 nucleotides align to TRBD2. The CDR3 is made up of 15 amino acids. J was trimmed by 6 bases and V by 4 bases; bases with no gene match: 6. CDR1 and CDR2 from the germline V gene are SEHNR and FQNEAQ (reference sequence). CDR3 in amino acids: CASSSGTSGKDTQYF. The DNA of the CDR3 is TGTGCCAGCAGCTCCGGGACTAGCGGTAAGGATACGCAGTATTTT.

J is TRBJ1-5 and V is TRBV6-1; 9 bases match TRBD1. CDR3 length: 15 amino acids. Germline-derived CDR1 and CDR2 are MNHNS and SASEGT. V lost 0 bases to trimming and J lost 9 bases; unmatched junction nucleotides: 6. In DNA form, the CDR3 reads TGTGCCAGCAGTGAAGCGGGGACAGGGCGGTGGCCCCAGCATTTT. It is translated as CASSEAGTGRWPQHF.